Listed here are 12 T cell receptor beta chains from one sample, sequenced in a study. From the 5' RACE reads, TCRdb called clonotypes with MiXCR, one entry per CDR3 protein. Counted here are roughly 40,000 distinct CDR3 sequences, roughly 27% occurring once; the ten biggest clones make up around 3.9%. Sequenced sample: memory CD4+ T cells sorted from a lymph node. This sample's subset: memory CD4+ T cells, CD4+CD45RO+CD25-. The receptors shown here come from a female donor with breast cancer.

The chain uses TRBV6-1 and TRBJ1-2; D not certain. The V end lost 5 bases, the J end lost 8 bases, and 15 bases lay between the germline ends. The CDR3 consists of 13 residues. Germline V CDR1 and CDR2: MNHNS, SASEGT. CDR3 region: CASSPTREGGYTF. The CDR3 DNA sequence: TGTGCCAGCAGTCCAACCCGGGAAGGGGGCTACACCTTC.

The CDR3 here is CASGRAAGPAENQPQHF. In DNA, the CDR3 is TGTGCCAGCGGCCGGGCGGCAGGGCCGGCCGAGAATCAGCCCCAGCATTTT. The gene calls are TRBV7-9 and TRBJ1-5; tentatively, D is TRBD1 (5 bases). CDR1 is SEHNR and CDR2 is FQNEAQ in the germline V gene (reference sequence). The CDR3 extends over 17 amino acids. The V and J ends lost 8 bases and 4 bases respectively, with 24 bases between them.

The chain recombines TRBV9 with TRBJ2-7, with 7 bases fitting TRBD2. Germline CDR1 SGDLS, CDR2 YYNGEE. The CDR3 runs to 15 residues. Germline trimming cut 0 bases from V and 7 bases from J; bases unmatched to any gene: 10. The CDR3 sequence: CASSVGAGVWQEQYF. The CDR3 nucleotides are TGTGCCAGCAGCGTAGGGGCGGGAGTATGGCAGGAGCAGTACTTC.

This clonotype was observed a few times. This chain links TRBV20-1 with TRBJ2-5; the match to TRBD2 covers 8 bases. Germline lookup yields CDR1 DFQATT and CDR2 SNEGSKA (reference sequence). This CDR3 comprises 13 residues. The V and J ends lost 4 bases and 3 bases, in that order; junction bases with no gene match: 4. The CDR3 spells CSAKRGGEETQYF. The CDR3, as DNA: TGCAGTGCTAAACGGGGGGGAGAAGAGACCCAGTACTTC.

The V gene is TRBV5-1, the J gene TRBJ1-1; 8 nucleotides agree with TRBD1. Germline assignment: CDR1 SGHRS and CDR2 YFSETQ. This CDR3 is 15 amino acids long. V was clipped by 0 bases and J by 1 base; unmatched bases: 2. The CDR3 protein is CASSLGGQGNTEAFF. The CDR3 DNA follows: TGCGCCAGCAGCTTGGGCGGACAGGGGAACACTGAAGCTTTCTTT.

This clonotype was observed a single time. In DNA, the CDR3 is TGCAGCGGGACAGGGGGGAACACTGAAGCTTTCTTT. The encoded protein is CSGTGGNTEAFF. This chain connects TRBV29-1 to TRBJ1-1, with 10 positions matching TRBD1. V trimming: 7 bases; J trimming: 1 base; junction bases outside the gene matches: 0. Germline V gene lookup returns CDR1 SQVTM and CDR2 ANQGSEA. This CDR3 comprises 12 residues.

V usage is TRBV5-1 and J usage is TRBJ1-3; D gene uncertain. The ends were cut back, 1 base at V and 2 bases at J, with 10 bases in the middle. Germline V gives CDR1 SGHRS, CDR2 YFSETQ. The CDR3 contains 15 residues. As DNA, the CDR3 is TGCGCCAGCAGCTTGTCGGACGGGGCTGGAAACACCATATATTTT. Translated: CASSLSDGAGNTIYF.

V gene TRBV28 combines with J gene TRBJ2-3, with D maybe TRBD2 (5 bases). Trimming cost V 4 bases and J 3 bases, with 17 bases left between them. There are 16 residues in the CDR3. Germline values: CDR1 MDHEN, CDR2 SYDVKM. The CDR3 DNA reads TGTGCCAGCAGTTCGGACTCGAGTATGAGGACAGATACGCAGTATTTT. Translation: CASSSDSSMRTDTQYF.

At least ten counts were recorded for this clonotype. V is TRBV6-5 and J is TRBJ1-1; unclear D gene. Germline loops: CDR1 MNHEY, CDR2 SVGAGI. The germline V and J ends were trimmed by 6 bases and 5 bases, with 13 bases remaining between them. The CDR3 runs 13 residues. CDR3 region: CASRSLSGTEAFF. DNA of the CDR3: TGTGCCAGCAGGTCACTTTCGGGAACTGAAGCTTTCTTT.

The table lists this clonotype with a few counts. The V gene is TRBV12-3 or TRBV12-4, the J gene TRBJ2-1; no clear D gene. The CDR3 has 15 residues. Trimming took 5 bases from V and 10 from J, leaving 21 bases between them. CDR3 region: CASSEPGRVNGEQFF. The CDR3 bases are TGTGCCAGCAGTGAACCAGGACGGGTCAACGGGGAGCAGTTCTTC.

V is TRBV7-2 and J is TRBJ2-7; D is unresolved. Germline values: CDR1 SGHTA, CDR2 FQGNSA. The V and J ends lost 5 bases and 4 bases respectively, with 15 bases between them. The CDR3 length is 14 residues. CDR3 DNA: TGTGCCAGCAGCCAGGACGGTGGTCGGTACGAGCAGTACTTC. As protein: CASSQDGGRYEQYF.

This clonotype was seen more than once but under ten times. The chain recombines TRBV20-1 with TRBJ1-2; D is unresolved. Germline CDR1 and CDR2: DFQATT and SNEGSKA (reference sequence). The length of the CDR3 is 16 residues. V was shortened by 0 bases and J by 5 bases, with 19 bases between the two germline ends. The CDR3 loop reads CSARDWVSELNYGYTF. CDR3 sequence (DNA): TGCAGTGCTAGAGACTGGGTTTCCGAGTTAAATTATGGCTACACCTTC.